A single sample is the source of the 30 T cell receptor beta chains below, sequenced in a study of T cells in Graves' hyperthyroidism and ophthalmopathy (dated by TCRdb to about 2019). The receptor library was made with multiplex PCR. The instrument given in TCRdb is Illumina HiSeq 2000. TCR beta CDR3 regions were amplified from RNA transcripts. The TCR CDR3 was subjected to a first round of RT-PCR using the HTBI primer set and the Qiagen OneStep RT-PCR kit. In TCRdb, the public reads were trimmed at Q25 with fastp and aligned with MiXCR, with productive beta chains retained. Here each entry gathers all rows of one CDR3 protein and keeps the most common genes and DNA. Recorded for this sample are a few hundred thousand distinct CDR3 sequences; around 14% of them occurred a single time. Jointly, the top ten make up approximately 32% of the sample. The sequenced sample consisted of blood. The receptors here all came from a woman aged 30 to 39 with Graves' hyperthyroidism.

This clonotype has ten or more counts. The chain is built from TRBV11-1 and TRBJ2-5; 8 bases fit TRBD1. Germline V gives CDR1 SGHAT, CDR2 FQDESV (reference sequence). The V segment lost 3 bases and the J segment 5 bases; nucleotides outside the gene matches: 5. The CDR3 has 14 amino acids. CDR3 protein: CASSFAGGSETQYF. CDR3 in DNA: TGTGCCAGCAGCTTCGCAGGGGGCTCGGAGACCCAGTACTTC.

This clonotype was counted at least ten times. The J gene is TRBJ2-1, the V gene TRBV7-8, with D tentatively TRBD1 (6 bases). This CDR3 has 15 amino acids. Trimming cost V 3 bases and J 5 bases, with 14 bases left between them. Germline V lookup: CDR1 SGHVS, CDR2 FQNEAQ. This chain's CDR3 is CASSFSGGVNNEQFF. CDR3 bases: TGTGCCAGCAGCTTTTCTGGGGGCGTGAACAATGAGCAGTTCTTC.

This clonotype has ten or more counts. This chain joins TRBV2 and TRBJ2-2, with D tentatively TRBD2 (7 bases). The CDR3 consists of 14 residues. Germline V gives CDR1 SNHLY, CDR2 FYNNEI. Trimming took off 2 bases at V and 7 bases at J, with 11 bases between the two ends. CDR3 DNA sequence: TGTGCCAGCAGTGAACGGGGGGCTGGCGGGGAGCTGTTTTTT. Encoded protein: CASSERGAGGELFF.

The CDR3 reads CASRGGLADFNEQFF. The CDR3 DNA sequence: TGTGCCAGCAGAGGTGGACTAGCGGACTTCAATGAGCAGTTCTTC. The chain couples TRBV7-9 to TRBJ2-1; 10 positions agree with TRBD2. This CDR3 is 15 amino acids long. Germline V gene data show CDR1 as SEHNR and CDR2 as FQNEAQ (reference sequence). With V trimmed by 6 bases and J by 6 bases, 8 bases remained unmatched. The full variable domain, in which reference TRBV7-9 and TRBJ2-1 provide the parts outside the CDR3, is DTGVSQNPRHKITKRGQNVTFRCDPISEHNRLYWYRQTLGQGPEFLTYFQNEAQLEKSRLLSDRFSAERPKGSFSTLEIQRTEQGDSAMYLCASRGGLADFNEQFFGPGTRLTVL.

This clonotype was counted at least ten times. The chain employs TRBV5-1 and TRBJ2-3, with 8 bases aligning to TRBD1. With V trimmed by 4 bases and J by 1 base, 8 bases remained unmatched. This CDR3 comprises 16 residues. Germline V lookup: CDR1 SGHRS, CDR2 YFSETQ. The CDR3 sequence is CASSRNGQGGTDTQYF. DNA of the CDR3: TGCGCCAGCAGCCGAAATGGACAGGGTGGCACAGATACGCAGTATTTT.

This clonotype was seen ten or more times. The V gene is TRBV7-8, the J gene TRBJ2-7; 9 bases line up with TRBD1. CDR3 size: 14 residues. Germline V gene sequence: CDR1 SGHVS, CDR2 FQNEAQ. V shed 5 bases, J shed 5 bases, and the junction held 7 bases outside the gene matches. This CDR3 reads CASSTRQGVDEQYF. CDR3 DNA: TGTGCCAGCAGCACGCGACAGGGGGTCGACGAGCAGTACTTC.

There are many counts of this clonotype. This chain links TRBV19 with TRBJ1-1; D remains unclear. V was pared by 7 bases and J by 3 bases, with 12 bases between. The CDR3 has 13 amino acids. In germline, CDR1 is LNHDA, CDR2 SQIVND (reference sequence). The CDR3 DNA reads as TGTGCCAGTAACCTTCGTTCCGACACTGAAGCTTTCTTT. This translates into CASNLRSDTEAFF.

This clonotype was counted a few times. The rearrangement links TRBV24-1 to TRBJ2-1; D uncertain. This CDR3 spans 14 amino acids. Deletions cut 2 bases from V and 2 bases from J, with 6 bases between. CDR1 is KGHDR and CDR2 is SFDVKD in the germline V gene. The CDR3 spells CATSDYSTYNEQFF. As DNA, the CDR3 is TGTGCCACCAGTGATTACAGCACCTACAATGAGCAGTTCTTC.

The chain couples TRBV11-2 to TRBJ1-1, with D possibly TRBD1 on 6 matching bases. Trimming removed 4 bases from V and 2 bases from J, with 26 bases in between. The CDR3 is made up of 19 amino acids. Germline CDR1 and CDR2: SGHAT and FQNNGV. The CDR3: CASSSSSTGYPGGNTEAFF. The CDR3 coding sequence is TGTGCCAGCAGCTCCTCCTCCACAGGGTATCCCGGAGGAAACACTGAAGCTTTCTTT.

This clonotype was picked up many times. The chain combines TRBV30 with TRBJ2-1; D might be TRBD2 (5 bases). Germline loops: CDR1 GTSNPN, CDR2 SVGIG (reference sequence). This CDR3 has 11 residues. Here the CDR3 reads CAAGIRDEQFF. The DNA for the CDR3 is TGTGCGGCCGGGATCCGCGATGAGCAGTTCTTC.

Remarks on this clonotype: A read error is possible here, since a much larger clone lies one base away. V gene TRBV9 combines with J gene TRBJ1-1; D not certain. The CDR3 runs 13 residues. Germline CDR1 and CDR2: SGDLS and YYNGEE. V lost 3 bases to trimming and J lost 3 bases, with 9 bases between them. The CDR3 sequence: CASSDREDTEAFF. The CDR3 nucleotides read TGTGCCAGCAGCGATAGGGAGGACACTGAAGCTTTCTTT.

The chain couples TRBV5-1 to TRBJ2-7; D gene ambiguous. The germline gives CDR1 SGHRS, CDR2 YFSETQ. V was cut by 4 bases and J by 6 bases, with 14 bases left in between. The CDR3 has 13 amino acids. CDR3 loop: CASSLAESPEQYF. The CDR3 bases are TGCGCCAGCAGCCTGGCCGAAAGCCCCGAGCAGTACTTC.

This clonotype was seen at least ten times. The rearrangement uses TRBV27 and TRBJ2-7, with D unclear. Trimming shortened V by 0 bases and J by 0 bases, and 12 bases separated the two germline ends. This CDR3 contains 16 residues. Germline CDR1 reads MNHEY; CDR2 reads SMNVEV (reference sequence). CDR3 sequence reads: CASSLSWTESSYEQYF. In nucleotides, the CDR3 is TGTGCCAGCAGTTTATCGTGGACGGAGAGCTCCTACGAGCAGTACTTC.

The chain combines TRBV3-1 with TRBJ2-3; TRBD2 matches 11 bases. The germline V gene encodes CDR1 LGHDT and CDR2 YNNKEL (reference sequence). The trim removed 6 bases at V and 4 bases at J, leaving 9 bases unmatched. This CDR3 comprises 16 residues. CDR3 protein: CASSTTSGSRADTQYF. The CDR3 region has the DNA TGTGCCAGCAGTACAACTAGCGGGAGTCGGGCAGATACGCAGTATTTT.

This clonotype came up many times. The V call is TRBV18, the J call TRBJ2-1; D not resolved. This CDR3 region has 15 residues. V lost 3 bases and J lost 0, with 9 bases in between. The V gene's germline CDR1 is KGHSH and CDR2 LQKENI. For the CDR3, the DNA is TGTGCCAGCTCACCGATTCAGAGCTCCTACAATGAGCAGTTCTTC. As protein: CASSPIQSSYNEQFF.

This clonotype was seen a few times. A much larger clone differs from this one at a single base, so this may be a read error. The chain joins TRBV30 to TRBJ2-7; possible D gene TRBD2, 5 bases. The ends were cut back, 1 base at V and 7 bases at J, with 11 bases in the middle. CDR3 length: 12 residues. CDR1 and CDR2 from the germline V gene are GTSNPN and SVGIG (reference sequence). CDR3 DNA sequence: TGTGCCTGGAGTGAAACAGCGGTAGAGCAGTACTTC. Translating it yields CAWSETAVEQYF.

There are many counts of this clonotype. The rearrangement links TRBV5-1 to TRBJ2-3; D unresolved. CDR1 is SGHRS and CDR2 is YFSETQ in the germline V gene. This CDR3 has 13 residues. The V end was cut by 4 bases, the J end by 1 base, with 7 bases between. The CDR3 is CASSNEGTDTQYF. CDR3 nucleotide sequence: TGCGCCAGCAGCAACGAGGGCACAGATACGCAGTATTTT.

This clonotype showed up many times. This rearrangement joins TRBV7-2 to TRBJ2-3; 8 nucleotides align to TRBD1. Germline CDR1 SGHTA, CDR2 FQGNSA. The CDR3 runs to 17 residues. After removal of 1 base from V and 8 bases from J, the junction contained 14 bases not matched to a gene. The CDR3 spells CASSLGGPGQGAATQYF. DNA for the CDR3: TGTGCCAGCAGCTTAGGGGGACCGGGGCAGGGGGCAGCTACGCAGTATTTT.

This clonotype was observed many times. The V call is TRBV2, the J call TRBJ2-2; D is unclear. The CDR3 has 15 amino acids. Trimming pared 6 bases from V and 0 bases from J, leaving 11 bases between. The germline V gene encodes CDR1 SNHLY and CDR2 FYNNEI. This CDR3 reads CASSSVPTNTGELFF. The CDR3 nucleotides read TGTGCCAGCAGCTCGGTCCCTACGAACACCGGGGAGCTGTTTTTT.

Comments on this clonotype: One end of the junction does not line up with germline, which may come from a read error. The V and J genes are TRBV10-1 and TRBJ1-1, with D unresolved. Germline values: CDR1 WNHNN, CDR2 SYGVQD (reference sequence). The CDR3 sequence is 13 residues long. The CDR3 DNA follows: TGCGCCAGCAGTGAGGGGGTTGGCACTGAATCTTTCTTT. Protein sequence: CASSEGVGTESFF.

The genes are TRBV20-1 and TRBJ2-2; a possible D gene is TRBD2 (5 bases). Trimming took off 3 bases at V and 5 bases at J, with 19 bases between the two ends. This CDR3 spans 16 amino acids. The germline V gene encodes CDR1 DFQATT and CDR2 SNEGSKA (reference sequence). The CDR3 DNA reads TGCAGTGCTAGGTCTGGTAAGCTAGCCGGAACCGGGGAGCTGTTTTTT. Translating it yields CSARSGKLAGTGELFF.

The sample holds many counts of this clonotype. This rearrangement joins TRBV18 to TRBJ2-7; D unresolved. CDR3 length: 13 amino acids. Per germline, CDR1 KGHSH and CDR2 LQKENI. V lost 1 base to trimming and J lost 3 bases, with 7 bases between them. Here the CDR3 reads CASSPRHDYEQYF. The CDR3 region has the DNA TGTGCCAGCTCACCACGGCACGACTACGAGCAGTACTTC. The full variable domain, with the rest looked up from reference TRBV18 and TRBJ2-7, is NAGVMQNPRHLVRRRGQEARLRCSPMKGHSHVYWYRQLPEEGLKFMVYLQKENIIDESGMPKERFSAEFPKEGPSILRIQQVVRGDSAAYFCASSPRHDYEQYFGPGTRLTVT.

V and J are TRBV10-2 and TRBJ2-7; 9 bases are shared with TRBD2. Per the germline V gene, CDR1 is WSHSY and CDR2 is SAAADI. The CDR3 loop spans 15 amino acids. The trim removed 4 bases at V and 2 bases at J, leaving 6 bases unmatched. The CDR3 region is CASSASAGGTYEQYF. The CDR3, as DNA: TGCGCCAGCAGTGCATCCGCGGGAGGGACCTACGAGCAGTACTTC.

On this clonotype itself: This could be a read error, since a much larger clone is one nucleotide away. The chain combines TRBV7-9 with TRBJ2-7; D is undetermined. This CDR3 spans 15 amino acids. The V gene lost 5 bases and the J gene lost 6 bases, with 20 bases spanning the gap. The germline gives CDR1 SEHNR, CDR2 FQNEAQ (reference sequence). DNA of the CDR3: TGTGCCAGCAGCCCCCTAAGTGATCTAAGAGGCGAGCAGTACTTC. It encodes CASSPLSDLRGEQYF.

In its sample, this clonotype was seen many times. This chain joins TRBV7-9 and TRBJ1-4; 8 bases line up with TRBD1. V was clipped by 5 bases and J by 8 bases; unmatched bases: 13. Germline CDR1 SEHNR, CDR2 FQNEAQ (reference sequence). The CDR3 has 16 amino acids. The CDR3 loop is CASSPPRGQAGEKLFF. The CDR3 nucleotides read TGTGCCAGCAGCCCCCCGAGGGGACAGGCAGGCGAAAAACTGTTTTTT.

The CDR3 region is CSARPAARGTDTQYF. CDR3 nucleotide sequence: TGCAGTGCTAGACCGGCGGCCCGGGGCACAGATACGCAGTATTTT. The rearrangement uses TRBV20-1 and TRBJ2-3; D is unresolved. V lost 2 bases, J lost 1 base, and 13 bases lay in between. The CDR3 totals 15 residues. Looked up from germline, CDR1 is DFQATT and CDR2 is SNEGSKA (reference sequence).

This clonotype was counted between two and nine times. This rearrangement joins TRBV12-3 or TRBV12-4 to TRBJ1-2; D gene ambiguous. CDR3 length equals 13 residues. The germline V and J ends were trimmed by 4 bases and 4 bases, with 10 bases remaining between them. The CDR3 here is CASSSGPGYGYTF. The CDR3 DNA follows: TGTGCCAGCAGTTCCGGGCCTGGCTATGGCTACACCTTC.

This clonotype was counted only a few times. This chain links TRBV10-3 with TRBJ1-2, with TRBD1 identical over 9 bases. In germline, CDR1 is ENHRY, CDR2 SYGVKD. With V trimmed by 6 bases and J by 2 bases, 4 bases remained unmatched. The CDR3 runs to 14 residues. The DNA of the CDR3 is TGTGCCATCAGACGGACAGGGGCCAACTATGGCTACACCTTC. Encoded protein: CAIRRTGANYGYTF.

V and J are TRBV19 and TRBJ2-3, with a weak D call TRBD2 (5 bases). Trimming took off 3 bases at V and 5 bases at J, with 15 bases between the two ends. There are 15 residues in the CDR3. CDR1 LNHDA and CDR2 SQIVND come from the germline V gene (reference sequence). The CDR3, as DNA: TGTGCCAGTAGTATGGGTCGGGGAATTGTAGATACGCAGTATTTT. It is translated as CASSMGRGIVDTQYF.

This chain uses TRBV5-1 with TRBJ2-2; 10 nucleotides match TRBD2. The trim removed 4 bases at V and 7 bases at J, leaving 19 bases unmatched. Germline values: CDR1 SGHRS, CDR2 YFSETQ. The CDR3 has 19 residues. For the CDR3, the DNA is TGCGCCAGCAGCCAAACCCCCTCCTCAGCGGGAGGGCCGAGCGGGGAGCTGTTTTTT. It specifies CASSQTPSSAGGPSGELFF.